A single sample gave rise to the 13 T cell receptor beta chains below, sequenced in a study of T-cell memory formation after mild COVID-19. TCRdb reprocessed the 5' RACE reads with MiXCR, giving one entry per CDR3 protein. This table has roughly 610,000 distinct CDR3 sequences, about 18% appearing once. Material for sequencing was PBMCs or a T cell subset sorted from them (not recorded which). Source of these receptors: an adult woman who had mild COVID-19 (a few samples of this study predate the infection). Cell type and time point are not known.

The table lists this clonotype with a count of one. The chain has TRBV14 and TRBJ2-7; D is uncertain. The V gene lost 0 bases and the J gene lost 5 bases, with 14 bases spanning the gap. CDR3 length: 15 residues. From germline, CDR1 is SGHDN and CDR2 FVKESK. The CDR3 DNA reads TGTGCCAGCAGCCAAGAAGTAGAAATGCGGAACGAGCAGTACTTC. This gives the protein CASSQEVEMRNEQYF.

The J gene is TRBJ1-5, the V gene TRBV6-6; D not certain. The germline V gene encodes CDR1 MNHNY and CDR2 SVGAGI (reference sequence). V shed 6 bases and J shed 5 bases, with 14 bases lying between them. This CDR3 region has 14 residues. CDR3 DNA: TGTGCCAGCAGCTGGGTCGGGGAGGATCAGCCCCAGCATTTT. Translation gives CASSWVGEDQPQHF.

The chain is built from TRBV6-6 and TRBJ2-3; no clear D gene. V was shortened by 0 bases and J by 4 bases, with 5 bases between the two germline ends. Germline V CDR1 and CDR2: MNHNY, SVGAGI (reference sequence). The CDR3 is 13 amino acids. The CDR3 reads CASSYSEADTQYF. The CDR3 DNA reads TGTGCCAGCAGTTACTCTGAGGCAGATACGCAGTATTTT.

V and J are TRBV5-6 and TRBJ2-7; the D call may be TRBD1 or TRBD2 (5 bases each). Per germline, CDR1 SGHDT and CDR2 YYEEEE. V was cut by 5 bases and J by 0 bases, with 12 bases left in between. This CDR3 has 14 amino acids. The CDR3 loop is CASRRGASSYEQYF. The CDR3 DNA reads as TGTGCCAGCAGAAGAGGGGCTTCCTCCTACGAGCAGTACTTC.

The V and J genes are TRBV6-2 or TRBV6-3 and TRBJ1-1, with D possibly TRBD1 on 6 matching bases. V lost 2 bases to trimming and J lost 6 bases, with 13 bases between them. The CDR3 is 14 amino acids. Germline V CDR1 and CDR2: MNHEY, SVGEGT. CDR3 in amino acids: CASSYDAGTPEAFF. DNA for the CDR3: TGTGCCAGCAGTTACGACGCAGGGACACCTGAAGCTTTCTTT.

This clonotype was detected many times. The V call is TRBV24-1, the J call TRBJ2-3; 10 positions match TRBD2. The V and J ends lost 3 bases and 6 bases, in that order; junction bases with no gene match: 8. CDR1 and CDR2 (germline): KGHDR, SFDVKD. This CDR3 has 16 residues. The CDR3 bases are TGTGCCACCAGTGATCCACTAGCGGGACGAATGGATACGCAGTATTTT. Translation: CATSDPLAGRMDTQYF.

This chain links TRBV12-3 or TRBV12-4 with TRBJ2-5, with 9 bases that match TRBD2. V shed 7 bases and J 0 bases; nucleotides not matched to a gene: 12. The CDR3 spans 17 residues. The CDR3 DNA sequence: TGTGCCAGCACCCCCGGGCTAGCGGGACCCTACCAAGAGACCCAGTACTTC. Its protein is CASTPGLAGPYQETQYF.

There are a few counts of this clonotype. V usage is TRBV20-1 and J usage is TRBJ2-1, with TRBD2 matching 13 bases. Trimming removed 5 bases from V and 4 bases from J; junction bases left unmatched: 2. This CDR3 spans 14 amino acids. Germline CDR1 DFQATT, CDR2 SNEGSKA (reference sequence). The DNA for the CDR3 is TGCAGTGCTCAACTAGCGGGAGGGTACAATGAGCAGTTCTTC. Residues: CSAQLAGGYNEQFF.

This sequence joins TRBV28 and TRBJ1-2; D might be TRBD1 (5 bases). V lost 10 bases to trimming and J lost 9 bases, with 18 bases between them. The germline gives CDR1 MDHEN, CDR2 SYDVKM. There are 12 residues in the CDR3. DNA for the CDR3: TGTGCCATCCGGGTTGGGGGGTTCAGCTACACCTTC. Translating gives CAIRVGGFSYTF.

This clonotype has a handful of counts. The gene calls are TRBV7-6 and TRBJ2-3, with TRBD2 matching 12 bases. J lost 3 bases, V lost 3 bases, and 4 bases had no gene match. Germline values: CDR1 SGHVS, CDR2 FNYEAQ. The CDR3 sequence is 16 residues long. The CDR3, as DNA: TGTGCCAGCAGCTTTCCTAGCGGGGGGGAAACAGATACGCAGTATTTT. Residues: CASSFPSGGETDTQYF.

This clonotype was found a few times. The CDR3 here is CASSFGTGGAGANVLTF. CDR3 bases: TGCGCCAGCAGCTTCGGGACAGGGGGCGCTGGGGCCAACGTCCTGACTTTC. V and J are TRBV5-1 and TRBJ2-6; the match to TRBD1 covers 12 bases. The CDR3 is made up of 17 amino acids. Trimming removed 2 bases from V and 2 bases from J; junction bases left unmatched: 2. Per germline, CDR1 SGHRS and CDR2 YFSETQ. The full variable domain, its missing parts supplied by reference TRBV5-1 and TRBJ2-6, is KAGVTQTPRYLIKTRGQQVTLSCSPISGHRSVSWYQQTPGQGLQFLFEYFSETQRNKGNFPGRFSGRQFSNSRSEMNVSTLELGDSALYLCASSFGTGGAGANVLTFGAGSRLTVL.

This sequence joins TRBV29-1 and TRBJ2-7; unclear D gene. The V end lost 6 bases, the J end lost 3 bases, and 9 bases lay between the germline ends. The germline CDR1 and CDR2 sequences are SQVTM and ANQGSEA. The CDR3 has 11 residues. CDR3 residues: CSVKLGYEQYF. The CDR3 coding sequence is TGCAGCGTCAAACTGGGCTACGAGCAGTACTTC.

This clonotype occurred a few times. This chain joins TRBV30 and TRBJ2-7, with TRBD1 matching 10 bases. The germline gives CDR1 GTSNPN, CDR2 SVGIG (reference sequence). This CDR3 spans 13 amino acids. Trimming cost V 4 bases and J 4 bases; bases outside gene matches: 4. This chain's CDR3 is CAWTPDRGYEQYF. CDR3 nucleotide sequence: TGTGCCTGGACCCCGGACAGGGGGTACGAGCAGTACTTC.